The rows below give T cell receptor beta chains drawn from one sample of a study of cytomegalovirus exposure and HLA in healthy donors. Measured with immunoSEQ multiplex PCR; TCRdb has only the in-frame clones, and not every one. The data hold 100,000 to 120,000 clones, with under 90% observed a single time. Sample: PBMCs. Receptors were obtained from a woman aged 18-29 years in good health and CMV-seronegative. Both conserved end residues are part of each CDR3. Fields, in order: J gene, CDR3 length, D gene, clone size, V gene, CDR3 protein, CDR3 DNA. A D gene is named only where the DNA matches it firmly. Part of the rows lack a size; the others show once, few, many or a class for expanded clones.

j_gene: TRBJ1-3
len: 16
d_gene: NA
abundance: NA
v_gene: TRBV4-3
CDR3aa: CASSQEVGVSGNTIYF
CDR3nt: TGCGCCAGCAGCCAAGAGGTAGGGGTCTCTGGAAACACCATATATTTT

j_gene: TRBJ2-2
len: 14
d_gene: NA
abundance: once
v_gene: TRBV5-1
CDR3aa: CASSRQTNTGELFF
CDR3nt: TGCGCCAGCAGCCGCCAGACAAACACCGGGGAGCTGTTTTTT

j_gene: TRBJ1-2
len: 13
d_gene: NA
abundance: NA
v_gene: TRBV19
CDR3aa: CASSMRAGDGYTF
CDR3nt: TGTGCCAGTAGTATGAGGGCAGGGGATGGCTACACCTTC

j_gene: TRBJ1-5
len: 15
d_gene: NA
abundance: NA
v_gene: TRBV6-5
CDR3aa: CASSLDWQGNQPQHF
CDR3nt: TGTGCCAGCAGTCTAGACTGGCAGGGAAATCAGCCCCAGCATTTT

j_gene: TRBJ2-7
len: 11
d_gene: NA
abundance: NA
v_gene: TRBV29-1
CDR3aa: CSARTDYEQYF
CDR3nt: TGCAGCGCCAGGACAGATTACGAGCAGTACTTC

j_gene: TRBJ1-5
len: 14
d_gene: TRBD1
abundance: NA
v_gene: TRBV11-1
CDR3aa: CASSLAGQLQPQHF
CDR3nt: TGTGCCAGCAGCTTGGCGGGACAGCTTCAGCCCCAGCATTTT

j_gene: TRBJ2-1
len: 14
d_gene: NA
abundance: NA
v_gene: TRBV6-4
CDR3aa: CASSDGNGGNEQFF
CDR3nt: TGTGCCAGCAGTGACGGGAACGGGGGCAATGAGCAGTTCTTC

j_gene: TRBJ2-1
len: 16
d_gene: TRBD1
abundance: once
v_gene: TRBV4-1
CDR3aa: CASSQATQGARNEQFF
CDR3nt: TGCGCCAGCAGCCAAGCTACCCAGGGGGCAAGGAATGAGCAGTTCTTC

j_gene: TRBJ2-1
len: 11
d_gene: NA
abundance: NA
v_gene: TRBV6-5
CDR3aa: CASSRSNEQFF
CDR3nt: TGTGCCAGCAGTCGGTCCAATGAGCAGTTCTTC

j_gene: TRBJ1-6
len: 18
d_gene: TRBD1
abundance: NA
v_gene: TRBV4-3
CDR3aa: CASSQGDRGSSYNSPLHF
CDR3nt: TGCGCCAGCAGCCAAGGGGACAGGGGGAGCTCCTATAATTCACCCCTCCACTTT

j_gene: TRBJ1-5
len: 12
d_gene: NA
abundance: NA
v_gene: TRBV28
CDR3aa: CASSSSLEPQHF
CDR3nt: TGTGCCAGCAGTTCCTCTCTCGAGCCCCAGCATTTT

j_gene: TRBJ1-3
len: 14
d_gene: NA
abundance: once
v_gene: TRBV6-6
CDR3aa: CASRPGTAGNTIYF
CDR3nt: TGTGCCAGCCGACCCGGGACTGCTGGAAACACCATATATTTT

j_gene: TRBJ1-1
len: 14
d_gene: TRBD1
abundance: NA
v_gene: TRBV19
CDR3aa: CASSKWTGNTEAFF
CDR3nt: TGTGCCAGTAGTAAGTGGACAGGGAACACTGAAGCTTTCTTT

j_gene: TRBJ2-7
len: 16
d_gene: NA
abundance: NA
v_gene: TRBV11-2
CDR3aa: CASSLAFPVPSYEQYF
CDR3nt: TGTGCCAGCAGCTTAGCCTTCCCTGTCCCGTCCTACGAGCAGTACTTC

j_gene: TRBJ2-5
len: 15
d_gene: NA
abundance: NA
v_gene: TRBV28
CDR3aa: CASTQKGVYQETQYF
CDR3nt: TGTGCCAGCACCCAGAAGGGAGTGTACCAAGAGACCCAGTACTTC

j_gene: TRBJ2-2
len: 18
d_gene: TRBD2
abundance: NA
v_gene: TRBV4-3
CDR3aa: CASSQDRRTSLVTGELFF
CDR3nt: TGCGCCAGCAGCCAAGATCGGAGGACTAGCTTAGTCACCGGGGAGCTGTTTTTT

j_gene: TRBJ2-5
len: 13
d_gene: NA
abundance: NA
v_gene: TRBV29-1
CDR3aa: CSVDRVPQETQYF
CDR3nt: TGCAGCGTTGACAGGGTTCCTCAAGAGACCCAGTACTTC

j_gene: TRBJ2-7
len: 13
d_gene: TRBD1
abundance: NA
v_gene: TRBV11-2
CDR3aa: CASSWDRAYEQYF
CDR3nt: TGTGCCAGCAGTTGGGACAGGGCTTACGAGCAGTACTTC

j_gene: TRBJ2-2
len: 16
d_gene: TRBD2
abundance: NA
v_gene: TRBV5-1
CDR3aa: CASSLGLAANTGELFF
CDR3nt: TGCGCCAGCAGCTTGGGACTAGCGGCAAACACCGGGGAGCTGTTTTTT

j_gene: TRBJ1-1
len: 15
d_gene: NA
abundance: NA
v_gene: TRBV5-1
CDR3aa: CASSGGLSENTEAFF
CDR3nt: TGCGCCAGCAGCGGGGGACTTTCGGAGAACACTGAAGCTTTCTTT

j_gene: TRBJ2-1
len: 14
d_gene: NA
abundance: NA
v_gene: TRBV4-3
CDR3aa: CASSPLMLDNEQFF
CDR3nt: TGCGCCAGCAGCCCCCTAATGTTAGACAATGAGCAGTTCTTC

j_gene: TRBJ1-1
len: 14
d_gene: NA
abundance: once
v_gene: TRBV5-4
CDR3aa: CASTRDVRRTEAFF
CDR3nt: TGTGCCAGCACCCGCGACGTGAGGCGAACTGAAGCTTTCTTT

j_gene: TRBJ1-1
len: 16
d_gene: NA
abundance: NA
v_gene: TRBV18
CDR3aa: CASSPSTGRENTEAFF
CDR3nt: TGTGCCAGCTCACCAAGTACAGGGAGGGAGAACACTGAAGCTTTCTTT

j_gene: TRBJ2-3
len: 17
d_gene: TRBD2
abundance: NA
v_gene: TRBV14
CDR3aa: CASSRRTSGRAVDTQYF
CDR3nt: TGTGCCAGCAGTCGAAGGACTAGCGGGAGGGCCGTAGATACGCAGTATTTT

j_gene: TRBJ1-2
len: 14
d_gene: NA
abundance: NA
v_gene: TRBV4-2
CDR3aa: CASSQGSGPNDYTF
CDR3nt: TGTGCCAGCAGCCAAGGGAGCGGGCCCAATGACTACACCTTC

j_gene: TRBJ1-5
len: 13
d_gene: NA
abundance: few
v_gene: TRBV4-1
CDR3aa: CASSGHSNQPQHF
CDR3nt: TGCGCCAGCAGCGGCCATAGCAATCAGCCCCAGCATTTT

j_gene: TRBJ1-2
len: 13
d_gene: NA
abundance: NA
v_gene: TRBV11-2
CDR3aa: CASSIGQLDGYTF
CDR3nt: TGTGCCAGCAGCATTGGACAGCTAGATGGCTACACCTTC

j_gene: TRBJ2-5
len: 12
d_gene: NA
abundance: NA
v_gene: TRBV5-1
CDR3aa: CASSAVQETQYF
CDR3nt: TGCGCCAGCTCGGCGGTCCAAGAGACCCAGTACTTC

j_gene: TRBJ1-4
len: 14
d_gene: NA
abundance: few
v_gene: TRBV7-9
CDR3aa: CASSSRGLNEKLFF
CDR3nt: TGTGCCAGCAGCTCCAGGGGCCTTAATGAAAAACTGTTTTTT

j_gene: TRBJ1-1
len: 15
d_gene: NA
abundance: once
v_gene: TRBV11-3
CDR3aa: CASSQQGTSNTEAFF
CDR3nt: TGTGCCAGCAGCCAACAAGGGACATCGAACACTGAAGCTTTCTTT